These 13 T cell receptor beta chains were sequenced from one sample in a study of technical replicates of blood from a few donors. Measured with immunoSEQ multiplex PCR; TCRdb has only the in-frame clones, and not every one. Altogether 76,000 or so clones are present, around 90% being singletons, with the ten largest covering approximately 0.25%. Sequences were obtained from T cells isolated from PBMCs. The receptor source for this set is a human donor in good health.

The rearrangement uses TRBV5-1 and TRBJ1-1; D is undetermined. With 2 bases removed from V and 1 base from J, the gap between germline ends came to 12 bases. The CDR3 has 15 amino acids. CDR1 and CDR2 (germline): SGHRS, YFSETQ. The CDR3 nucleotides are TGCGCCAGCAGCTTTTTACTCCCCTCGAACACTGAAGCTTTCTTT. Protein: CASSFLLPSNTEAFF.

The J gene is TRBJ1-2, the V gene TRBV6-5; TRBD1 aligns across 7 bases. Looked up from germline, CDR1 is MNHEY and CDR2 is SVGAGI. This CDR3 contains 12 residues. The J segment lost 7 bases and the V segment lost 9 bases, leaving 8 bases of the junction unmatched. For the CDR3, the DNA is TGTGCCAGTTTTACAGGGGCCAGTGGCTACACCTTC. Protein product: CASFTGASGYTF.

The V gene is TRBV5-4, the J gene TRBJ2-7; weak D call: TRBD2 (6 bases). This CDR3 has 15 amino acids. Per germline, CDR1 SGHNT and CDR2 YYREEE (reference sequence). V dropped 3 bases and J dropped 5 bases, with 18 bases sitting between them. CDR3 DNA sequence: TGTGCCAGCAGCTCCCCCCTAAACCGGAGGGACGAGCAGTACTTC. Its protein is CASSSPLNRRDEQYF.

This clone has only one observation. J is TRBJ2-7 and V is TRBV10-3, with D perhaps TRBD2 (6 bases). From germline, CDR1 is ENHRY and CDR2 SYGVKD. With 6 bases removed from V and 7 bases from J, the gap between germline ends came to 25 bases. This CDR3 comprises 16 residues. CDR3 sequence (DNA): TGTGCCATCAGCAGACAACCCTCGGGGGTAGCGGTAGAGCAGTACTTC. Protein product: CAISRQPSGVAVEQYF.

CDR3 nucleotides: TGTGCCAGTAGTTCCACCGGGACTAAAGAGACCCAGTACTTC. Protein product: CASSSTGTKETQYF. The chain joins TRBV19 to TRBJ2-5, with TRBD2 identical over 7 bases. Per germline, CDR1 LNHDA and CDR2 SQIVND (reference sequence). The V and J ends lost 5 bases and 3 bases, in that order; junction bases with no gene match: 6. The CDR3 extends over 14 amino acids.

This chain links TRBV4-1 with TRBJ1-2; unclear D gene. V was trimmed by 1 base and J by 7 bases, leaving 16 bases between them. The germline CDR1 and CDR2 sequences are MGHRA and YSYEKL. The CDR3 has 15 amino acids. CDR3 sequence (DNA): TGCGCCAGCAGCCAAGGACCTCTGTTGGGAGGTGGCTACACCTTC. This encodes CASSQGPLLGGGYTF.

The chain joins TRBV11-2 to TRBJ2-1, with a weak D call TRBD2 (6 bases). Germline V gene data show CDR1 as SGHAT and CDR2 as FQNNGV. The CDR3 spans 15 residues. The V and J ends lost 6 bases and 5 bases respectively, with 17 bases between them. CDR3 loop: CASRPGLLFNNEQFF. In nucleotides, the CDR3 is TGTGCCAGCAGACCGGGACTCCTGTTTAACAATGAGCAGTTCTTC.

The gene calls are TRBV28 and TRBJ1-1; a weak D match, TRBD1 (6 bases). This CDR3 has 16 residues. Per the germline V gene, CDR1 is MDHEN and CDR2 is SYDVKM. Between the trimmed V and J ends, which lost 2 bases and 4 bases, there was a span of 17 bases. The CDR3 spells CASSLMGWGTLTEAFF. In DNA form, the CDR3 reads TGTGCCAGCAGTTTAATGGGATGGGGGACACTCACTGAAGCTTTCTTT.

The chain is built from TRBV30 and TRBJ2-1; D perhaps matches TRBD1 (6 bases). Trimming removed 4 bases at V and 0 bases at J, with 10 bases between. Per the germline V gene, CDR1 is GTSNPN and CDR2 is SVGIG (reference sequence). The CDR3 contains 14 residues. CDR3 protein: CAWMGAFSYNEQFF. DNA for the CDR3: TGTGCCTGGATGGGGGCATTCTCCTACAATGAGCAGTTCTTC.

The V and J genes are TRBV19 and TRBJ2-6; D remains unclear. The germline CDR1 and CDR2 sequences are LNHDA and SQIVND (reference sequence). Trimming pared 6 bases from V and 1 base from J, leaving 4 bases between. The CDR3 has 13 residues. The CDR3 coding sequence is TGTGCCAGTAGGCTATCTGGGGCCAACGTCCTGACTTTC. It specifies CASRLSGANVLTF. Supplemented by reference TRBV19 and TRBJ2-6, the full variable domain reads DGGITQSPKYLFRKEGQNVTLSCEQNLNHDAMYWYRQDPGQGLRLIYYSQIVNDFQKGDIAEGYSVSREKKESFPLTVTSAQKNPTAFYLCASRLSGANVLTFGAGSRLTVL.

This chain links TRBV5-4 with TRBJ2-1, with TRBD2 matching 7 bases. The CDR3 has 15 residues. The germline V gene has CDR1 SGHNT and CDR2 YYREEE (reference sequence). With 1 base clipped from V and 1 base from J, the junction kept 2 bases outside the gene matches. For the CDR3, the DNA is TGTGCCAGCAGCTTGACTAGCGCTTCCTACAATGAGCAGTTCTTC. It codes for CASSLTSASYNEQFF.

The chain has TRBV6-1 and TRBJ2-5, with 10 bases matching TRBD2. CDR1 and CDR2 (germline): MNHNS, SASEGT. The junction had 14 bases not matched to a gene; V was cut back by 2 bases and J by 5 bases. This CDR3 has 18 residues. CDR3 in DNA: TGTGCCAGCAGTGAAAGGAGTAGCGGGAGGAGAATTTGGGAGACCCAGTACTTC. The encoded protein is CASSERSSGRRIWETQYF.

This rearrangement joins TRBV28 to TRBJ1-2, with 10 nucleotides matching TRBD1. Looked up from germline, CDR1 is MDHEN and CDR2 is SYDVKM. With 7 bases clipped from V and 0 bases from J, the junction kept 11 bases outside the gene matches. There are 17 residues in the CDR3. The CDR3 here is CASKTRGQGKTNYGYTF. The DNA for the CDR3 is TGTGCCAGCAAGACACGGGGACAGGGGAAGACTAACTATGGCTACACCTTC.